Below are 32 T cell receptor beta chains sequenced from a single sample in a study of OX40 agonist ivuxolimab in advanced cancers. The method was immunoSEQ multiplex PCR; TCRdb's version includes in-frame clones alone and lacks a portion of them. The table lists more than 75,000 clones, 80% to 90% of them singletons. The sample consisted of CD4+ or CD8+ T cells sorted from blood, taken in a trial of the OX40 agonist ivuxolimab. The receptors stem from an adult with an advanced solid tumor such as melanoma, head and neck, liver or kidney cancer.

The chain is built from TRBV4-3 and TRBJ2-5; no clear D. Matching the DNA end better, TRBJ2-7 makes the J call doubtful. The CDR3 is made up of 17 amino acids. Germline CDR1 and CDR2: LGHNA and YSLEER. The CDR3 region has the DNA TGCGCCAGCAGCCAGGACCCCGGGCAGCCCAGCTCCTACGAGCAGTACTTC. It specifies CASSQDPGQPSSYEQYF.

This clone has only one observation. The chain is built from TRBV7-2 and TRBJ2-7; tentatively, D is TRBD1 (5 bases). The length of the CDR3 is 11 residues. Germline CDR1 SGHTA, CDR2 FQGNSA. Deletions cut 5 bases from V and 4 bases from J, with 6 bases between. In DNA form, the CDR3 reads TGTGCCAGCAGCAGGGGTTACGAGCAGTACTTC. Its protein product is CASSRGYEQYF.

V and J are TRBV7-9 and TRBJ1-4; D ambiguous. Germline CDR1 reads SEHNR; CDR2 reads FQNEAQ (reference sequence). This CDR3 spans 14 amino acids. With 6 bases removed from V and 0 bases from J, the gap between germline ends came to 8 bases. CDR3 in DNA: TGTGCCAGCAGGTCACTTGCAACTAATGAAAAACTGTTTTTT. Protein: CASRSLATNEKLFF. The variable domain in full, with the rest retrieved from reference TRBV7-9 and TRBJ1-4, is DTGVSQNPRHKITKRGQNVTFRCDPISEHNRLYWYRQTLGQGPEFLTYFQNEAQLEKSRLLSDRFSAERPKGSFSTLEIQRTEQGDSAMYLCASRSLATNEKLFFGSGTQLSVL.

Of note for this clone: The sample contains more than one DNA sequence encoding this CDR3. J is TRBJ1-1 and V is TRBV6-1; D perhaps matches TRBD1 (5 bases). This CDR3 contains 13 residues. CDR1 and CDR2 (germline): MNHNS, SASEGT. Trimming shortened V by 5 bases and J by 1 base, and 8 bases separated the two germline ends. CDR3 sequence reads: CASSLRENTEAFF. The CDR3 region has the DNA TGTGCCAGCAGTCTCAGGGAGAACACTGAAGCTTTCTTT.

The V gene is TRBV19, the J gene TRBJ2-7; TRBD2 aligns across 7 bases. The V gene's germline CDR1 is LNHDA and CDR2 SQIVND (reference sequence). The V gene end was trimmed by 5 bases and the J gene end by 4 bases; junction bases not matched to a gene: 8. This CDR3 has 14 amino acids. The CDR3 reads CASSWAGAAYEQYF. The CDR3 nucleotides are TGTGCCAGTAGTTGGGCGGGAGCAGCGTACGAGCAGTACTTC.

The chain combines TRBV7-9 with TRBJ1-2; a weak D match, TRBD1 (5 bases). The CDR3 is made up of 15 amino acids. V dropped 2 bases and J dropped 4 bases, with 14 bases sitting between them. Germline V lookup: CDR1 SEHNR, CDR2 FQNEAQ (reference sequence). The CDR3 DNA follows: TGTGCCAGCAGCTTAATGCAGGGCGGGGGCTATGGCTACACCTTC. Translation gives CASSLMQGGGYGYTF.

The chain links TRBV9 to TRBJ2-7; 8 nucleotides align to TRBD1. There are 15 residues in the CDR3. Per germline, CDR1 SGDLS and CDR2 YYNGEE. Germline trimming cut 3 bases from V and 2 bases from J; bases unmatched to any gene: 7. CDR3 nucleotide sequence: TGTGCCAGCAGCGCCCGACCGACAGGGGCCTACGAGCAGTACTTC. It encodes CASSARPTGAYEQYF.

The chain is built from TRBV27 and TRBJ2-6; 8 bases agree with TRBD2. The CDR3 covers 18 residues. CDR1 and CDR2 from the germline V gene are MNHEY and SMNVEV (reference sequence). Unmatched junction bases numbered 12, after V lost 5 bases and J lost 3 bases. CDR3 loop: CASSPQRGLAGGANVLTF. The DNA of the CDR3 is TGTGCCAGCAGTCCACAACGAGGACTAGCTGGTGGGGCCAACGTCCTGACTTTC.

Concerning this clone itself: One junction end does not reproduce the germline sequence, and a read error may be involved. CDR3 nucleotides: TGTGCCAGCAGCTCGTCTGCCTACGATGAGCAGTTCTTC. Amino acid sequence: CASSSSAYDEQFF. The chain joins TRBV7-9 to TRBJ2-1; no clear D. The CDR3 totals 13 residues. The germline V gene has CDR1 SEHNR and CDR2 FQNEAQ (reference sequence).

This chain links TRBV2 with TRBJ2-5, with 7 bases lining up with TRBD1. The V and J ends lost 2 bases and 11 bases, in that order; junction bases with no gene match: 14. The CDR3 runs to 15 residues. Germline assignment: CDR1 SNHLY and CDR2 FYNNEI. CDR3 DNA: TGTGCCAGCAGTGAAAACGGAGCCCCCACAGGGGAGCAGTACTTC. This codes for CASSENGAPTGEQYF. The complete variable domain, with remaining parts taken from reference TRBV2 and TRBJ2-5, reads EPEVTQTPSHQVTQMGQEVILRCVPISNHLYFYWYRQILGQKVEFLVSFYNNEISEKSEIFDDQFSVERPDGSNFTLKIRSTKLEDSAMYFCASSENGAPTGEQYFGPGTRLLVL.

This rearrangement joins TRBV10-3 to TRBJ1-5, with D unresolved. The CDR3 loop spans 14 amino acids. Germline CDR1 ENHRY, CDR2 SYGVKD. Deletions cut 2 bases from V and 0 bases from J, with 5 bases between. CDR3 sequence: CAISEGISNQPQHF. In DNA form, the CDR3 reads TGTGCCATCAGTGAGGGAATTAGCAATCAGCCCCAGCATTTT.

CDR3 protein: CASSFRHSYGYTF. The CDR3 region has the DNA TGTGCCAGCAGCTTTAGACACAGCTATGGCTACACCTTC. The V call is TRBV12-1, the J call TRBJ1-2; the table's D call TRBD1 went unverified against the DNA. TRBV12-1 is a known pseudogene. The CDR3 has 13 residues.

This chain connects TRBV19 to TRBJ2-1; TRBD1 is a possible D gene (5 bases). The germline gives CDR1 LNHDA, CDR2 SQIVND (reference sequence). The CDR3 runs to 13 residues. V gave up 9 bases and J gave up 2 bases, with 11 bases separating them. The CDR3 bases are TGTGCCAGCCTAGACAGTACCTACAATGAGCAGTTCTTC. Amino acids: CASLDSTYNEQFF.

The chain is built from TRBV7-2 and TRBJ2-7; D is perhaps TRBD2 (6 bases). Trimming stripped 1 base from V and 4 bases from J, with 14 bases between. CDR1 is SGHTA, CDR2 FQGNSA, per germline. The CDR3 length is 15 residues. DNA of the CDR3: TGTGCCAGCAGCTTAGAGGTTAGCGGAGTATACGAGCAGTACTTC. This encodes CASSLEVSGVYEQYF. The full variable domain, rest sourced from reference TRBV7-2 and TRBJ2-7, is GAGVSQSPSNKVTEKGKDVELRCDPISGHTALYWYRQSLGQGLEFLIYFQGNSAPDKSGLPSDRFSAERTGGSVSTLTIQRTQQEDSAVYLCASSLEVSGVYEQYFGPGTRLTVT.

This chain connects TRBV15 to TRBJ2-5; a weak D match, TRBD1 (6 bases). Germline V gene sequence: CDR1 LNHNV, CDR2 YYDKDF (reference sequence). The CDR3 consists of 13 residues. Trimming removed 5 bases at V and 4 bases at J, with 11 bases between. The DNA of the CDR3 is TGTGCCACCAGCGGGGGCGCGGTAGAGACCCAGTACTTC. It codes for CATSGGAVETQYF.

This clone was found a few times. The chain recombines TRBV5-4 with TRBJ2-2; possible D gene TRBD1, 5 bases. V was clipped by 0 bases and J by 1 base, with 7 bases between them. CDR1 SGHNT and CDR2 YYREEE come from the germline V gene (reference sequence). The CDR3 is 15 residues long. In DNA form, the CDR3 reads TGTGCCAGCAGCTTGGACAGGTGGAACACCGGGGAGCTGTTTTTT. It specifies CASSLDRWNTGELFF.

The chain links TRBV25-1 to TRBJ2-7; weak D call: TRBD2 (5 bases). This CDR3 contains 16 residues. With 2 bases removed from V and 3 bases from J, the gap between germline ends came to 17 bases. The germline gives CDR1 MGHDK, CDR2 SYGVNS. The CDR3, as DNA: TGTGCCAGCAGTGAACGCATAGAGGGTTGGAACTACGAGCAGTACTTC. Its protein product is CASSERIEGWNYEQYF.

CDR3 nucleotides: TGTGCCAGCAGCCCCGTAGCGGGGGGGCTGGGGTACGAGCAGTACTTC. It is translated as CASSPVAGGLGYEQYF. J is TRBJ2-7 and V is TRBV7-9, with TRBD2 matching 11 bases. The CDR3 sequence is 16 residues long. Germline CDR1 SEHNR, CDR2 FQNEAQ (reference sequence). After removal of 5 bases from V and 4 bases from J, the junction contained 10 bases not matched to a gene.

This chain links TRBV5-1 with TRBJ1-3; D gene ambiguous. In germline, CDR1 is SGHRS, CDR2 YFSETQ. V shed 0 bases and J shed 0 bases, with 13 bases lying between them. This CDR3 comprises 17 residues. Here the CDR3 DNA reads TGCGCCAGCAGCTTGGAACGACCGTCGAGCTCTGGAAACACCATATATTTT. Amino acid sequence: CASSLERPSSSGNTIYF.

The chain links TRBV9 to TRBJ1-2; TRBD1 matches at 9 bases. There are 15 residues in the CDR3. Trimming cost V 3 bases and J 7 bases; bases outside gene matches: 10. Germline V lookup: CDR1 SGDLS, CDR2 YYNGEE. The CDR3 protein is CASSGPGQGLAGYTF. In DNA, the CDR3 is TGTGCCAGCAGCGGACCGGGACAGGGTCTTGCTGGCTACACCTTC.

The chain links TRBV30 to TRBJ2-4, with D possibly TRBD2 on 5 matching bases. The CDR3 loop spans 13 amino acids. The V end was cut by 8 bases, the J end by 9 bases, with 20 bases between. Germline CDR1 is GTSNPN and CDR2 is SVGIG (reference sequence). CDR3 in amino acids: CAINPDSGSIQYF. The CDR3 region has the DNA TGTGCCATAAACCCGGACTCGGGGAGCATTCAGTACTTC.

This rearrangement joins TRBV6-1 to TRBJ1-1; 7 positions match TRBD1. CDR3 length: 14 amino acids. With 7 bases clipped from V and 3 bases from J, the junction kept 8 bases outside the gene matches. CDR1 MNHNS and CDR2 SASEGT come from the germline V gene. CDR3 in amino acids: CASTQTGTYTEAFF. The CDR3 nucleotides are TGTGCCAGCACCCAGACAGGGACATACACTGAAGCTTTCTTT.

The V gene is TRBV5-5, the J gene TRBJ2-7, with D unresolved. The germline CDR1 and CDR2 sequences are SGHKS and YYEKEE (reference sequence). This CDR3 has 15 residues. V was pared by 0 bases and J by 0 bases, with 10 bases between. DNA of the CDR3: TGTGCCAGCAGCTTGGCGAACAGCGTCTCCTACGAGCAGTACTTC. It yields the protein CASSLANSVSYEQYF.

The chain links TRBV5-5 to TRBJ1-5, with 8 bases identical to TRBD1. The CDR3 covers 13 residues. CDR1 SGHKS and CDR2 YYEKEE come from the germline V gene (reference sequence). The V gene end was trimmed by 4 bases and the J gene end by 5 bases; junction bases not matched to a gene: 2. The CDR3 DNA follows: TGTGCCAGCAGCCAGACAGGGGATCAGCCCCAGCATTTT. Residues: CASSQTGDQPQHF. The whole variable domain, filled in from reference TRBV5-5 and TRBJ1-5, reads DAGVTQSPTHLIKTRGQQVTLRCSPISGHKSVSWYQQVLGQGPQFIFQYYEKEERGRGNFPDRFSARQFPNYSSELNVNALLLGDSALYLCASSQTGDQPQHFGDGTRLSIL.

The chain carries TRBV18 and TRBJ2-7; D possibly corresponds to TRBD2 (6 bases). The CDR3 extends over 12 amino acids. The V gene's germline CDR1 is KGHSH and CDR2 LQKENI. The V gene lost 3 bases and the J gene lost 6 bases, with 9 bases spanning the gap. The CDR3 DNA is TGTGCCAGCTCACCGACGGGGGTCGAGCAGTACTTC. Translating it yields CASSPTGVEQYF.

The rearrangement uses TRBV19 and TRBJ2-2; D possibly corresponds to TRBD1 (6 bases). The V and J ends lost 2 bases and 4 bases respectively, with 11 bases between them. The CDR3 consists of 15 residues. The germline CDR1 and CDR2 sequences are LNHDA and SQIVND (reference sequence). The CDR3 protein is CASSISQGLTGELFF. CDR3 DNA sequence: TGTGCCAGTAGTATATCACAGGGTCTCACCGGGGAGCTGTTTTTT.

This clone was recorded only once. This sequence joins TRBV6-1 and TRBJ2-1, with D unresolved. Trimming removed 5 bases at V and 4 bases at J, with 6 bases between. Germline values: CDR1 MNHNS, CDR2 SASEGT. The CDR3 has 12 amino acids. The CDR3 DNA sequence: TGTGCCAGCAGTACAGAGTACAATGAGCAGTTCTTC. Translation gives CASSTEYNEQFF.

The chain recombines TRBV4-2 with TRBJ2-1, with TRBD2 as a possible D gene (6 bases). The V gene's germline CDR1 is LGHNA and CDR2 YNFKEQ. Trimming removed 2 bases at V and 12 bases at J, with 11 bases between. This CDR3 spans 12 amino acids. In DNA, the CDR3 is TGTGCCAGCAGCCAACTCCGGGAGAGGCAGTTCTTC. Residues: CASSQLRERQFF.

The rearrangement links TRBV30 to TRBJ1-4; maybe TRBD1 (5 bases). The V gene's germline CDR1 is GTSNPN and CDR2 SVGIG (reference sequence). The CDR3 spans 15 residues. The V and J ends lost 3 bases and 3 bases respectively, with 14 bases between them. CDR3 sequence reads: CAWSPEGRPNEKLFF. The CDR3 coding sequence is TGTGCCTGGAGCCCAGAGGGGCGTCCTAATGAAAAACTGTTTTTT. Combining the CDR3 with reference TRBV30 and TRBJ1-4 gives the whole variable domain SQTIHQWPATLVQPVGSPLSLECTVEGTSNPNLYWYRQAAGRGLQLLFYSVGIGQISSEVPQNLSASRPQDRQFILSSKKLLLSDSGFYLCAWSPEGRPNEKLFFGSGTQLSVL.

V is TRBV19 and J is TRBJ2-3; D gene unclear. Trimming removed 8 bases from V and 0 bases from J, with 9 bases in between. Germline V gives CDR1 LNHDA, CDR2 SQIVND (reference sequence). This CDR3 region has 13 residues. The CDR3 loop reads CASARASTDTQYF. The DNA of the CDR3 is TGTGCCAGTGCTAGAGCTAGCACAGATACGCAGTATTTT. Supplemented by reference TRBV19 and TRBJ2-3, the full variable domain reads DGGITQSPKYLFRKEGQNVTLSCEQNLNHDAMYWYRQDPGQGLRLIYYSQIVNDFQKGDIAEGYSVSREKKESFPLTVTSAQKNPTAFYLCASARASTDTQYFGPGTRLTVL.

This chain connects TRBV5-1 to TRBJ1-1; the D is unclear. The CDR3 spans 12 residues. V lost 0 bases to trimming and J lost 11 bases, with 11 bases between them. CDR1 is SGHRS and CDR2 is YFSETQ in the germline V gene. The CDR3 is CASSLDFGQAFF. DNA for the CDR3: TGCGCCAGCAGCTTGGATTTCGGGCAGGCTTTCTTT.

The chain carries TRBV7-6 and TRBJ2-1, with 13 bases fitting TRBD2. J was trimmed by 7 bases and V by 3 bases; bases with no gene match: 9. CDR3 length: 17 residues. Germline V lookup: CDR1 SGHVS, CDR2 FNYEAQ. The CDR3 DNA reads TGTGCCAGCAGCTTTTTGCCCACGACTAGCGGGGGGAATGAGCAGTTCTTC. Translating it yields CASSFLPTTSGGNEQFF.